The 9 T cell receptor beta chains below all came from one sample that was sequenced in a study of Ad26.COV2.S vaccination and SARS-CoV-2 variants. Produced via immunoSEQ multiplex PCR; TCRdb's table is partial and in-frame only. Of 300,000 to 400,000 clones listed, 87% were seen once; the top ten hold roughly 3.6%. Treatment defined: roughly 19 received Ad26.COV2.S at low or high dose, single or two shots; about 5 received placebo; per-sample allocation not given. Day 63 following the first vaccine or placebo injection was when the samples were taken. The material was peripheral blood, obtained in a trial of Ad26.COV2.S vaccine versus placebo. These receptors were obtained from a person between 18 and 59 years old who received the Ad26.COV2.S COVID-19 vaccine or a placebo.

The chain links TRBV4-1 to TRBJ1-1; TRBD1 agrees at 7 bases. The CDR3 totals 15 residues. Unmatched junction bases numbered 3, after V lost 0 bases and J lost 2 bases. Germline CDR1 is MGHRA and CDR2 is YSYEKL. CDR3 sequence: CASSQDQGGNTEAFF. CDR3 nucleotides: TGCGCCAGCAGCCAAGACCAGGGGGGAAACACTGAAGCTTTCTTT.

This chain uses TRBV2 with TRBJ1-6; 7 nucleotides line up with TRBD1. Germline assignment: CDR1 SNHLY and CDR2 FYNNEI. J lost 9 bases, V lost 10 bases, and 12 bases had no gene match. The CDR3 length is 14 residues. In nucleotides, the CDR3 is TGTGCCACCAGGGGGGAAAGAGCCTCTTCACCCCTCCACTTT. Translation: CATRGERASSPLHF.

CDR3 sequence (DNA): TGTGCCAGCAGCCGCCGACAGGATGGCACTGAAGCTTTCTTT. The encoded protein is CASSRRQDGTEAFF. V is TRBV6-5 and J is TRBJ1-1, with D maybe TRBD1 (6 bases). The CDR3 contains 14 residues. Germline-derived CDR1 and CDR2 are MNHEY and SVGAGI. V lost 6 bases to trimming and J lost 4 bases, with 15 bases between them.

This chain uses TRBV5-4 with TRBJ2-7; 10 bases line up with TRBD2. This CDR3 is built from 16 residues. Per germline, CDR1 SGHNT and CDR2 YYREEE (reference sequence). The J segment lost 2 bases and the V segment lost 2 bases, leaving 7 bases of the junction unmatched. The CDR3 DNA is TGTGCCAGCAGCTTCGGGCTAGCGGGGGTTACCTACGAGCAGTACTTC. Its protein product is CASSFGLAGVTYEQYF. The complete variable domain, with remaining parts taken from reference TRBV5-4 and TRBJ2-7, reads ETGVTQSPTHLIKTRGQQVTLRCSSQSGHNTVSWYQQALGQGPQFIFQYYREEENGRGNFPPRFSGLQFPNYSSELNVNALELDDSALYLCASSFGLAGVTYEQYFGPGTRLTVT.

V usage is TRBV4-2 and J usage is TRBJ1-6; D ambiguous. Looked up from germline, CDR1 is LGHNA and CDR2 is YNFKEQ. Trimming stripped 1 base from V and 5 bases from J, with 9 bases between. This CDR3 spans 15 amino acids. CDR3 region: CASSQVHGNNSPLHF. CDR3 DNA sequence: TGTGCCAGCAGCCAAGTCCACGGTAATAATTCACCCCTCCACTTT.

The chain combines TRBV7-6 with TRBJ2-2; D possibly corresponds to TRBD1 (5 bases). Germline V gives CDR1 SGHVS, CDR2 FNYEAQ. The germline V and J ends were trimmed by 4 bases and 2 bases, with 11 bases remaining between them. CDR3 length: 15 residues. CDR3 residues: CASSSNRNNTGELFF. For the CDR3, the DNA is TGTGCCAGCAGCTCGAACAGGAATAACACCGGGGAGCTGTTTTTT. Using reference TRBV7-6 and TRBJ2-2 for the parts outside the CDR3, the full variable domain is GAGVSQSPRYKVTKRGQDVALRCDPISGHVSLYWYRQALGQGPEFLTYFNYEAQQDKSGLPNDRFSAERPEGSISTLTIQRTEQRDSAMYRCASSSNRNNTGELFFGEGSRLTVL.

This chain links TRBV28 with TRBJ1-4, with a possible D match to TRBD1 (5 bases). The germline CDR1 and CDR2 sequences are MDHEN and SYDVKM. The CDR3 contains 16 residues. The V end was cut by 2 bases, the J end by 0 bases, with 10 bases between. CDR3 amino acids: CASSLPLTATNEKLFF. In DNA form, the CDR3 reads TGTGCCAGCAGTTTACCTTTGACAGCAACTAATGAAAAACTGTTTTTT. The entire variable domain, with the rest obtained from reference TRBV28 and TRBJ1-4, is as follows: DVKVTQSSRYLVKRTGEKVFLECVQDMDHENMFWYRQDPGLGLRLIYFSYDVKMKEKGDIPEGYSVSREKKERFSLILESASTNQTSMYLCASSLPLTATNEKLFFGSGTQLSVL.

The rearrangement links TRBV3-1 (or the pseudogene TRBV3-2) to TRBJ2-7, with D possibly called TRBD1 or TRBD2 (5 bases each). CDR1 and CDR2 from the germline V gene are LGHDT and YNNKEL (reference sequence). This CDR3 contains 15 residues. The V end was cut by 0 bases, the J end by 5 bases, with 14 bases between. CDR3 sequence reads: CASSQDPQGTDEQYF. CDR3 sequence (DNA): TGTGCCAGCAGCCAAGATCCCCAAGGGACCGACGAGCAGTACTTC.

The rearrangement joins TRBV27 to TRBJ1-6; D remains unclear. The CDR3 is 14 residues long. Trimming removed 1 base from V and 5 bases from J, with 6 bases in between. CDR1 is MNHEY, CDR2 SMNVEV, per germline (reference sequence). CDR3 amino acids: CASSLWQDNSPLHF. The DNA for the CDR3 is TGTGCCAGCAGTTTATGGCAGGATAATTCACCCCTCCACTTT.